These T cell receptor beta chains were read from a single sample in a study of tumor-infiltrating lymphocytes in primary liver carcinoma. TCRdb fed the multiplex PCR reads into MiXCR, producing one record per CDR3 protein. This table has 150,000 to 200,000 distinct CDR3 sequences, approximately 80% appearing once. Input material: tumor tissue from primary liver carcinoma. Receptors were obtained from a man aged 35-49 years with primary liver carcinoma and hepatitis B virus infection. CDR3s include the opening cysteine and the closing phenylalanine or tryptophan. D genes are given only for firm matches. The listing skips clone size in some rows; elsewhere it reads once, few, many or a size class.

v_gene	j_gene	d_gene	abundance	CDR3aa	CDR3nt
TRBV7-9	TRBJ2-7	.	many	CASSPTDGYEQYF	TGTGCCAGCAGCCCTACCGACGGCTACGAGCAGTACTTC
TRBV6-1	TRBJ2-5	.	.	CTTADPRAQETQYF	TGTACCACCGCGGACCCGAGAGCACAAGAGACCCAGTACTTC
TRBV4-1	TRBJ2-5	TRBD1	.	CSSSQTQQGPRSQETHYF	TGCTCCAGCAGCCAAACGCAACAGGGGCCGAGATCCCAGGAGACCCACTACTTC
TRBV12-3/TRBV12-4	TRBJ2-7	.	.	CASSKSLEQYF	TGTGCCAGCAGTAAGTCTCTGGAGCAGTATTTC
TRBV29-1	TRBJ2-1	TRBD1	.	CSVRGQGTYNGQFF	TGCAGCGTCCGTGGACAGGGGACCTACAATGGGCAGTTCTTC
TRBV5-1	TRBJ2-3	.	.	CASSSNNLTGTQYF	TGCGCCAGCAGTTCCAACAATCTCACAGGTACGCAGTATTTT
TRBV12-3/TRBV12-4	TRBJ2-7	TRBD1	.	CASGGQGPSYEQYF	TGTGCCAGCGGGGGACAGGGACCCTCCTACGAGCAGTACTTT
TRBV6-1	TRBJ1-1	.	many	CASTTQGGNTEAFF	TGTGCCAGCACTACACAGGGCGGGAACACTGAAGCTTTCTTT
TRBV4-3	TRBJ2-5	.	.	CASSKPVRLTGTQYF	TGCGCCAGCAGCAAACCAGTCCGTTTGACTGGGACCCAGTACTTC
TRBV2	TRBJ2-5	TRBD2	.	CASSSRTSHETQYF	TGTGCCAGCAGTTCCCGGACTAGTCACGAGACCCAGTACTTC
TRBV4-2	TRBJ1-5	.	.	CASRQDPVTARNQPQHF	TGCGCCAGCCGCCAAGATCCGGTGACCGCCAGGAATCAGCCCCAGCATTTT
TRBV7-8	TRBJ2-2	TRBD2	many	CASDTSGTGELFF	TGTGCCAGCGACACTAGCGGCACCGGGGAGCTGTTTTTT
TRBV6-5	TRBJ2-5	.	.	CASSYSSIGASQETQYF	TGTGCCAGCAGTTACTCGAGTATTGGCGCGTCCCAAGAGACCCAGTACTTC
TRBV2	TRBJ2-2	.	.	CTSSPNFNTGELFF	TGTACCAGCAGTCCAAATTTTAACACCGGGGAGCTATTTTTT
TRBV6-6	TRBJ2-1	.	.	CASSYSGDGYNVQFF	TGTGCCAGCAGTTACTCGGGAGACGGGTACAATGTGCAGTTCTTC
TRBV6-1	TRBJ2-4	TRBD1	once	CLSSATGGLGKNIQYF	TGTCTCAGCAGTGCCACAGGGGGGTTAGGCAAAAACATTCAGTACTTC
TRBV4-1	TRBJ2-1	TRBD2	once	CATSPRGVAGGRSVQFF	TGCGCCACTAGCCCCAGAGGGGTAGCGGGAGGGCGTAGTGTGCAGTTCTTC
TRBV11-2	TRBJ2-7	.	.	CASSTNRSYYEQYF	TGTGCCAGCAGCACTAACAGGAGCTACTACGAGCAGTACTTC
TRBV11-2	TRBJ2-1	.	.	CARSYWDEQFF	TGTGCCAGGAGCTACTGGGATGAGCAGTTCTTC
TRBV6-5	TRBJ2-3	TRBD2	.	CASNPGLAGTDTQCF	TGTGCGAGCAACCCAGGACTAGCGGGAACAGACACGCAGTGTTTT
TRBV28	TRBJ2-7	TRBD1	.	CASNSGTGASYEQNF	TGTGCCAGCAACTCCGGGACAGGTGCCTCCTACGAGCAGAACTTC
TRBV13	TRBJ2-1	.	.	CASSLWDLRRGNGQFF	TGTGCCAGCAGCTTATGGGACCTGAGAAGGGGCAATGGGCAGTTCTTC
TRBV4-3	TRBJ2-7	.	.	CGSSLEGRAAYEQYF	TGCGGCAGCAGCCTCGAAGGGAGAGCAGCTTACGAGCAGTACTTC
TRBV6-1	TRBJ2-5	.	.	CASRYLWGPQETQYF	TGTGCCAGCAGGTACCTCTGGGGGCCTCAAGAGACCCAGTACTTC
TRBV29-1	TRBJ1-1	.	.	CCVEAGWGMNTETLF	TGCTGCGTTGAAGCGGGGTGGGGAATGAACACTGAAACTCTCTTT
TRBV6-4	TRBJ2-1	.	many	CASSGQNYNEQFF	TGTGCCAGTTCGGGGCAGAACTACAATGAGCAGTTCTTC
TRBV29-1	TRBJ2-2	.	.	CSVVTGNLTGELFF	TGCAGCGTCGTAACAGGGAACTTGACCGGGGAGTTGTTTTTT
TRBV11-3	TRBJ2-3	.	few	CASSFRTSTDTQYF	TGTGCCAGCAGCTTCAGGACTAGCACAGATACGCAGTATTTT
TRBV4-1	TRBJ1-1	.	.	CASSPSLHGWNTQAFF	TGCGCCAGCAGCCCAAGCCTACATGGGTGGAACACTCAAGCTTTCTTT
TRBV4-2	TRBJ2-1	.	once	CASIQELDTNGQFF	TGTGCCAGCATCCAAGAACTAGATACGAATGGGCAGTTCTTC
TRBV6-2/TRBV6-3	TRBJ2-2	TRBD2	once	CAIERGGANTGELFF	TGTGCCATCGAACGGGGGGGTGCGAACACCGGGGAACTGTTTTTT
TRBV4-3	TRBJ2-4	.	.	CACSVEIGSRGIQYF	.